These 13 T cell receptor beta chains share one sample of origin, sequenced in a study of T cells in Graves' hyperthyroidism and ophthalmopathy. Amplification of TCR beta CDR3 regions used RNA as the template. HTBI primers were used for first-round RT-PCR of the TCR CDR3. One entry per CDR3 protein, called by TCRdb with MiXCR from the multiplex PCR reads. The data show 450,000 to 600,000 distinct CDR3 sequences, approximately 14% seen once. Input material: blood. The receptors were sampled from a woman aged 35 to 49 with Graves' hyperthyroidism.

This clonotype was detected many times. DNA for the CDR3: TGTGCCACTTCGGACAGCCTTAACTATGGCTACACCTTC. Translating gives CATSDSLNYGYTF. The chain is built from TRBV6-1 and TRBJ1-2; maybe TRBD1 (6 bases). Germline V gene sequence: CDR1 MNHNS, CDR2 SASEGT. Trimming left V 10 bases short and J 1 base short, with 13 bases between. This CDR3 has 13 residues.

This clonotype has ten or more counts. The gene calls are TRBV7-9 and TRBJ2-1; D ambiguous. This CDR3 contains 18 residues. Trimming left V 1 base short and J 0 bases short, with 16 bases between. CDR1 is SEHNR and CDR2 is FQNEAQ in the germline V gene (reference sequence). CDR3 DNA sequence: TGTGCCAGCAGCTTAGGACGGGCGGTCTTAAGCTCCTACAATGAGCAGTTCTTC. It is translated as CASSLGRAVLSSYNEQFF.

In its sample, this clonotype was seen many times. CDR3 DNA sequence: TGTGCCAGCACCCTGGGGGGCGGGAGTGATACGCAGTATTTT. Amino acids: CASTLGGGSDTQYF. This chain uses TRBV28 with TRBJ2-3, with TRBD2 as a possible D gene (7 bases). V was shortened by 7 bases and J by 6 bases, with 17 bases between the two germline ends. This CDR3 is 14 amino acids long. Germline-derived CDR1 and CDR2 are MDHEN and SYDVKM.

This chain joins TRBV5-1 and TRBJ2-3; 10 bases are a match to TRBD1. V lost 3 bases, J lost 6 bases, and 7 bases stayed unmatched. The CDR3 is 15 residues long. Germline V gives CDR1 SGHRS, CDR2 YFSETQ. CDR3: CASSSRQGAMDTQYF. The CDR3, as DNA: TGCGCCAGCAGCTCGAGACAGGGGGCTATGGATACGCAGTATTTT.

This clonotype has at least ten counts. The chain links TRBV20-1 to TRBJ2-3; the D is unclear. V shed 4 bases and J shed 7 bases, with 9 bases lying between them. Germline V gene data show CDR1 as DFQATT and CDR2 as SNEGSKA (reference sequence). The CDR3 is 11 amino acids. CDR3 amino acids: CSANPDHTQYF. DNA of the CDR3: TGCAGTGCTAACCCCGATCATACGCAGTATTTT.

This clonotype has at least ten counts. The chain recombines TRBV28 with TRBJ2-7, with 10 bases lining up with TRBD1. With V trimmed by 7 bases and J by 4 bases, 7 bases remained unmatched. This CDR3 region has 14 residues. Germline CDR1 reads MDHEN; CDR2 reads SYDVKM. The CDR3 bases are TGTGCCAGCACTATGGGACAGGGGTATTACGAGCAGTACTTC. It translates to CASTMGQGYYEQYF.

This clonotype was seen at least ten times. The gene calls are TRBV10-2 and TRBJ2-7; 7 bases are a match to TRBD2. The junction had 8 bases not matched to a gene; V was cut back by 0 bases and J by 3 bases. Germline V gives CDR1 WSHSY, CDR2 SAAADI. This CDR3 has 16 residues. The CDR3 bases are TGCGCCAGCAGTGAGTCGGAGTGGGGGGGGGACTACGAGCAGTACTTC. It is translated as CASSESEWGGDYEQYF.

This clonotype occurred a few times. The V call is TRBV5-1, the J call TRBJ2-1, with 10 bases matching TRBD2. The V segment lost 1 base and the J segment 3 bases; nucleotides outside the gene matches: 4. This CDR3 has 16 residues. Germline V gene lookup returns CDR1 SGHRS and CDR2 YFSETQ. The CDR3 DNA reads as TGCGCCAGCAGCTTGATGCCTAGCGGGAGCTACAATGAGCAGTTCTTC. Protein sequence: CASSLMPSGSYNEQFF.

V and J are TRBV19 and TRBJ1-5; D remains ambiguous. CDR1 is LNHDA, CDR2 SQIVND, per germline (reference sequence). V was shortened by 1 base and J by 7 bases, with 8 bases between the two germline ends. The length of the CDR3 is 13 residues. CDR3 bases: TGTGCCAGTAGTATAGGGGCGAGACAGCCCCAGCATTTT. Protein: CASSIGARQPQHF. The full variable domain, its missing parts supplied by reference TRBV19 and TRBJ1-5, is DGGITQSPKYLFRKEGQNVTLSCEQNLNHDAMYWYRQDPGQGLRLIYYSQIVNDFQKGDIAEGYSVSREKKESFPLTVTSAQKNPTAFYLCASSIGARQPQHFGDGTRLSIL.

This clonotype was found many times. This chain uses TRBV2 with TRBJ1-1; 9 positions agree with TRBD1. V gave up 7 bases and J gave up 5 bases; unmatched junction bases: 8. The germline CDR1 and CDR2 sequences are SNHLY and FYNNEI. The CDR3 is made up of 14 amino acids. Written as DNA, the CDR3 is TGTGCCAGCACTGGGACAGGGACGGGGACTGAAGCTTTCTTT. Translation: CASTGTGTGTEAFF. Together with reference TRBV2 and TRBJ1-1, the CDR3 gives the full variable domain: EPEVTQTPSHQVTQMGQEVILRCVPISNHLYFYWYRQILGQKVEFLVSFYNNEISEKSEIFDDQFSVERPDGSNFTLKIRSTKLEDSAMYFCASTGTGTGTEAFFGQGTRLTVV.

The chain is built from TRBV4-1 and TRBJ2-2; no firm D call. The CDR3 is made up of 13 amino acids. V was pared by 2 bases and J by 5 bases, with 6 bases between. Per the germline V gene, CDR1 is MGHRA and CDR2 is YSYEKL. CDR3 sequence (DNA): TGCGCCAGCAGCCAAATTAGGACCGGGGAGCTGTTTTTT. Translating it yields CASSQIRTGELFF.

This clonotype occurred many times. With a much larger clone just one base away, this may be a read error. The chain has TRBV6-1 and TRBJ1-2, with D possibly TRBD1 on 6 matching bases. CDR1 and CDR2 (germline): MNHNS, SASEGT. This CDR3 spans 13 amino acids. V was trimmed by 4 bases and J by 4 bases, leaving 10 bases between them. CDR3 region: CASSAGGGYGYTF. The DNA for the CDR3 is TGTGCCAGCAGTGCTGGGGGCGGCTATGGCTACACCTTC.

Many counts were recorded for this clonotype. The J gene is TRBJ2-1, the V gene TRBV7-2; 7 bases are shared with TRBD2. The CDR3 has 15 residues. Germline V gene sequence: CDR1 SGHTA, CDR2 FQGNSA. Germline trimming cut 1 base from V and 7 bases from J; bases unmatched to any gene: 7. The CDR3 nucleotides are TGTGCCAGCAGCTTAGTTGGCGGGAGCTTGAATGAGCAGTTCTTC. As protein: CASSLVGGSLNEQFF. Drawing the rest from reference TRBV7-2 and TRBJ2-1, the complete variable domain is GAGVSQSPSNKVTEKGKDVELRCDPISGHTALYWYRQSLGQGLEFLIYFQGNSAPDKSGLPSDRFSAERTGGSVSTLTIQRTQQEDSAVYLCASSLVGGSLNEQFFGPGTRLTVL.